The entry that follows covers one T cell receptor beta chain sequence. Its antigen is unidentified. The data stem from a study of cytomegalovirus exposure and HLA in healthy donors. Study-level background: Inside one of the first data releases sat 75 million to 100 million unique TCRs taken from HLA-typed donors. For the roughly 370 genotyped donors, about 79% fell within the Caucasian-associated ancestry cluster.

Both 60 Vbeta primers and 13 Jbeta primers went into the PCR. Using immunoSEQ multiplex PCR, the repertoire was profiled, and TCRdb retains in-frame clones only, with some absent. The table lists about 190,000 clones, 78% of them singletons. The length of the CDR3 is 13 residues. V trimming: 10 bases; J trimming: 5 bases; junction bases outside the gene matches: 8. In germline, CDR1 is MDHEN, CDR2 SYDVKM. Study findings and constraints: Highest at DRB1 and lowest at HLA-C, TCR association rates differed among HLA loci in a later analysis. Reported findings show TCR beta sequences accurately forecast HLA-A and HLA-B alleles in most subjects.

The sequencing sample was made of PBMCs. The sequence derives from a woman under 40 in good health and CMV-seropositive. The chain combines TRBV28 with TRBJ2-5, with TRBD2 identical over 9 bases. CDR3: CATVAGVGETQYF. CDR3 DNA sequence: TGTGCCACTGTAGCGGGAGTCGGGGAGACCCAGTACTTC.